This TCR beta chain is drawn from a study of T-cell memory formation after mild COVID-19. In the study overall: For the most part, TCR clusters were specific to one donor.

On this clonotype itself: Antigen unknown.

Findings and limits, study-wide: Memory from before infection featured some responding clones, which suggests cross-reactive memory joined.

5'RACE with constant-segment primers yielded barcoded, UMI-tagged TCR alpha and TCR beta cDNA libraries. In TCRdb, the 5' RACE reads were re-called with MiXCR into one record per CDR3 protein. The table records approximately 210,000 distinct CDR3 sequences, about a sixth of them present only once. Per the germline V gene, CDR1 is SGHTA and CDR2 is FQGNSA. V was pared by 6 bases and J by 0 bases, with 12 bases between. The CDR3 is made up of 15 amino acids. The chain recombines TRBV7-2 with TRBJ2-1; D is perhaps TRBD2 (5 bases). Sequencing was performed on PBMCs or a T cell subset sorted from them (not recorded which). The sequence came from an adult woman who had mild COVID-19 (a few samples of this study predate the infection). Cell type and time point are not known. CDR3 sequence (DNA): TGTGCCAGCAGATCCAAGCGGAGCTCCTACAATGAGCAGTTCTTC. It yields the protein CASRSKRSSYNEQFF.